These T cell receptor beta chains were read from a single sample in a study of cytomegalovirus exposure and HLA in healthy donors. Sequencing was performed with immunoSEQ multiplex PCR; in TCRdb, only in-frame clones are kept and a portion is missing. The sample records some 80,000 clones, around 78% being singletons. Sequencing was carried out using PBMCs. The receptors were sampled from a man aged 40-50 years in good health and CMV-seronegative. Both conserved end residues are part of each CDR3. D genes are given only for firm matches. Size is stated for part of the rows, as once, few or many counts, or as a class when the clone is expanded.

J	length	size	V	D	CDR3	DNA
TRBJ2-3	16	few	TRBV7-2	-	CASSLTQGISTDTQYF	TGTGCCAGCAGCTTAACTCAGGGTATAAGCACAGATACGCAGTATTTT
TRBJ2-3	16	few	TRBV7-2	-	CASSLYEAPFGYTQYF	TGTGCCAGCAGCTTATATGAGGCTCCCTTCGGGTATACGCAGTATTTT
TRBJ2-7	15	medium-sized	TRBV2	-	CASSASGGPGYEQYF	TGTGCCAGCAGTGCCTCCGGGGGTCCCGGTTACGAGCAGTACTTC
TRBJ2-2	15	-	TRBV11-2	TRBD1	CASSLEGGGTGELFF	TGTGCCAGCAGCTTAGAAGGGGGCGGCACCGGGGAGCTGTTTTTT
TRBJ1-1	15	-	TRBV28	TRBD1	CASTTGAGGDTEAFF	TGTGCCAGCACGACAGGGGCCGGCGGGGACACTGAAGCTTTCTTT
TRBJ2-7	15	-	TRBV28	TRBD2	CASSVAGAIPFEQYF	TGTGCCAGCAGCGTAGCGGGAGCCATCCCCTTCGAGCAGTACTTC
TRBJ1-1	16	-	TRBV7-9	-	CASSHPLGTGDTEAFF	TGTGCCAGCAGCCACCCCCTGGGAACGGGGGACACTGAAGCTTTCTTT
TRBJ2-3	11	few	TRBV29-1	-	CSASSTDTQYF	TGCAGCGCCTCTAGCACAGATACGCAGTATTTT
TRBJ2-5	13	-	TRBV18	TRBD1	CASSPRTGETQYF	TGTGCCAGCTCACCCCGGACAGGTGAGACCCAGTACTTC
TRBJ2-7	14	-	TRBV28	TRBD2	CASSPAGRSGEQYF	TGTGCCAGCAGCCCAGCGGGGAGGTCGGGCGAGCAGTACTTC
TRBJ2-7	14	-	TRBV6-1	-	CASSRSQFDYEQYF	TGTGCCAGCAGTCGTAGCCAATTTGACTACGAGCAGTACTTC
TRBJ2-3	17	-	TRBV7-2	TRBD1	CASSLAELQGGRDTQYF	TGTGCCAGCAGCTTAGCAGAATTACAGGGGGGAAGAGATACGCAGTATTTT
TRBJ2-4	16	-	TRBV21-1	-	CASSSRGQGPKNIQYF	TGTGCCAGCAGCTCGAGAGGACAGGGTCCAAAAAACATTCAGTACTTC
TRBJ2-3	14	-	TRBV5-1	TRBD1	CASSLGQGGDTQYF	TGCGCCAGCAGCTTGGGACAGGGGGGAGATACGCAGTATTTT
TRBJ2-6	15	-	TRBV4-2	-	CASSQEGSGANVLTF	TGTGCCAGCAGCCAGGAGGGCTCTGGGGCCAACGTCCTGACTTTC
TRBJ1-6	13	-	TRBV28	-	CASSGGGGEPLHF	TGTGCCAGCAGTGGCGGGGGGGGCGAACCCCTCCACTTT
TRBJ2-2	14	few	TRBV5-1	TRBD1	CASSLRDRAGELFF	TGCGCCAGCAGCTTGAGGGACAGGGCCGGGGAGCTGTTTTTT
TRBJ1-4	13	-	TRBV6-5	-	CASSDIANEKLFF	TGTGCCAGCAGTGACATAGCTAATGAAAAACTGTTTTTT
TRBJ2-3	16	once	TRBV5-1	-	CASSHGGTSSTDTQYF	TGCGCCAGCAGCCACGGCGGGACTTCTAGCACAGATACGCAGTATTTT
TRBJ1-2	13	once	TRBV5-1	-	CASSLERTDGYTF	TGCGCCAGCAGCTTGGAAAGGACAGATGGCTACACCTTC
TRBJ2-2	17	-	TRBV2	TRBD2	CASNPLVRGRAVGELFF	TGTGCCAGCAATCCCCTGGTTCGCGGGAGGGCCGTCGGGGAGCTGTTTTTT
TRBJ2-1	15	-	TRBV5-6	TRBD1	CASSVTGQGANEQFF	TGTGCCAGCAGCGTCACGGGACAGGGGGCAAATGAGCAGTTCTTC
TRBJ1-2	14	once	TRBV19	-	CASKGLEVVGGYTF	TGTGCCAGTAAAGGACTGGAGGTGGTTGGTGGCTACACCTTC
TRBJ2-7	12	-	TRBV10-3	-	CAIRMDTEEQYF	TGTGCCATCAGGATGGACACCGAGGAGCAGTACTTC
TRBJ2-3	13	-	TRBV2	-	CASSLDYTDTQYF	TGTGCCAGCAGTCTGGACTACACAGATACGCAGTATTTT
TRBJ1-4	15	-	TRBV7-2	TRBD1	CASSFPTGPREKLFF	TGTGCCAGCAGCTTCCCGACAGGGCCACGCGAAAAACTGTTTTTT
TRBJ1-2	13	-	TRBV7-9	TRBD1	CASSLGQMYGYTF	TGTGCCAGCAGCCTGGGACAGATGTATGGCTACACCTTC
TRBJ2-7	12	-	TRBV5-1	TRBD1	CASSFDRAEQYF	TGCGCCAGCAGCTTCGACAGGGCCGAGCAGTACTTC
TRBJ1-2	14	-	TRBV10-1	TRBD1	CASSAGTANYGYTF	TGCGCCAGCAGCGCCGGGACAGCTAACTATGGCTACACCTTC
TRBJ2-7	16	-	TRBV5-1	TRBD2	CASRRGLAGGPYEQYF	TGCGCCAGCAGGCGAGGACTAGCGGGAGGGCCTTACGAGCAGTACTTC
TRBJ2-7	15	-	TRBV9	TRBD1	CASSVETGGTYEQYF	TGTGCCAGCAGCGTAGAGACAGGGGGCACCTACGAGCAGTACTTC
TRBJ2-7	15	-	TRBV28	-	CASSFLLDTSYEQYF	TGTGCCAGCAGTTTTCTTCTGGACACCTCCTACGAGCAGTACTTC
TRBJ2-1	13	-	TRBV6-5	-	CASSYTRVDEQFF	TGTGCCAGCAGTTACACGAGGGTAGATGAGCAGTTCTTC
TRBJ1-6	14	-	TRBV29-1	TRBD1	CSARTGNGNSPLHF	TGCAGCGCCAGGACAGGGAATGGCAATTCACCCCTCCACTTT
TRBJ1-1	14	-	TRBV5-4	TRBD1	CASSLQGVNTEAFF	TGTGCCAGCAGCTTGCAGGGGGTGAACACTGAAGCTTTCTTT
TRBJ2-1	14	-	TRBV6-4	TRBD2	CASSDGLAGNEQFF	TGTGCCAGCAGCGATGGACTAGCGGGCAATGAGCAGTTCTTC
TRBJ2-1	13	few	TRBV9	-	CASSRMDLNEQFF	TGTGCCAGCAGCCGCATGGACTTGAATGAGCAGTTCTTC
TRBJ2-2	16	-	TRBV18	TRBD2	CASSPGNSGSGGWLFF	TGTGCCAGCTCACCTGGGAATAGCGGGAGCGGAGGTTGGCTGTTTTTT
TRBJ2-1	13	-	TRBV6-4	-	CASSDSEISLQFF	TGTGCCAGCAGTGACTCGGAGATTAGTTTGCAGTTCTTC
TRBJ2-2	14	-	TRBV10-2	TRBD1	CASREGQPAGELFF	TGCGCCAGCAGAGAGGGACAGCCCGCCGGGGAGCTGTTTTTT
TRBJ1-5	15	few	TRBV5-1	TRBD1	CASSLGGQGNQAQHF	TGCGCCAGCAGCTTGGGCGGACAGGGGAATCAGGCCCAGCATTTT
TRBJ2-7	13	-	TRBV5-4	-	CASSLEADYEQYF	TGTGCCAGCAGCTTGGAAGCGGACTACGAGCAGTACTTC
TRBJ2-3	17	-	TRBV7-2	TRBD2	CASSYRLAGDRADTQYF	TGTGCCAGCAGCTACCGACTAGCGGGAGACAGGGCAGATACGCAGTATTTT
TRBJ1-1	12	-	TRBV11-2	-	CASSLDRDEAFF	TGTGCCAGCAGCTTAGACAGGGATGAAGCTTTCTTT
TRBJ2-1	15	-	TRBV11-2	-	CASSSITSPYNEQFF	TGTGCCAGCAGCTCTATAACTAGCCCCTACAATGAGCAGTTCTTC
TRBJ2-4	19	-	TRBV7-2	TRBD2	CASSSMGASGVLAKNSQYF	TGTGCCAGCAGCTCCATGGGGGCTAGCGGGGTACTAGCCAAAAACAGTCAGTACTTC
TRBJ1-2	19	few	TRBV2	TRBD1	CATHRGPPTGGGIIYGYTF	TGTGCCACTCACAGGGGACCTCCGACGGGGGGGGGCATTATCTATGGCTACACCTTC
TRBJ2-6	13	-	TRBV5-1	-	CASSKPGANVLTF	TGCGCCAGCAGCAAGCCGGGGGCCAACGTCCTGACTTTC
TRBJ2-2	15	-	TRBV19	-	CASSVVGTKSGELFF	TGTGCCAGTAGCGTCGTCGGGACAAAGTCCGGGGAGCTGTTTTTT
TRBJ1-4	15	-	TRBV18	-	CASSQEGVANEKLFF	TGTGCCAGCTCACAGGAAGGGGTGGCTAATGAAAAACTGTTTTTT
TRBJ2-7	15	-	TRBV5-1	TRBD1	CASSESGTVNYEQYF	TGCGCCAGCAGTGAGTCCGGGACAGTGAACTACGAGCAGTACTTC
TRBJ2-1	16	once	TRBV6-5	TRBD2	CASSYRAGASYNEQFF	TGTGCCAGCAGTTACCGAGCGGGAGCCTCCTACAATGAGCAGTTCTTC